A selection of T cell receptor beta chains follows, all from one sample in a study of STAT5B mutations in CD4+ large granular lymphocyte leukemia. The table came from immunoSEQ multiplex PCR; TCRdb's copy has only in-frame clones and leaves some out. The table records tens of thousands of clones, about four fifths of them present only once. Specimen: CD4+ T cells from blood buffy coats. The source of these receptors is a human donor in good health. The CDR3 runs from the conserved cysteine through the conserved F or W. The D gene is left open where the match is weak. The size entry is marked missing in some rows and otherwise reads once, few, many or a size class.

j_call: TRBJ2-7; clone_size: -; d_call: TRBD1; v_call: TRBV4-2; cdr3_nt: TGTGCCAGCAGCCAAGATAGGGCAGGGGGAGCCTACGAGCAGTACTTC; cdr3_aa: CASSQDRAGGAYEQYF
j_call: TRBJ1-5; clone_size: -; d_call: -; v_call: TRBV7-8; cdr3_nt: TGTGCCAGCAGCTTCTCTTTTACGGGCCCCAATCAGCCCCAGCATTTT; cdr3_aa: CASSFSFTGPNQPQHF
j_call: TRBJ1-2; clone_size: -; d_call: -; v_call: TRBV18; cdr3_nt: TGTGCCAGCTCACCAAGACAGACTGCTAACTATGGCTACACCTTC; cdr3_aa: CASSPRQTANYGYTF
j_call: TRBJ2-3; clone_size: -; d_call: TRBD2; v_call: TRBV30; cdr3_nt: TGTGCCTGGACACGCCCTGGTGGCGGGGGGGTCACAGATACGCAGTATTTT; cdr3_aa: CAWTRPGGGGVTDTQYF
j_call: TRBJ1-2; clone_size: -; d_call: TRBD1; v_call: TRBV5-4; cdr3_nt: TGTGCCAGCAGCTCCAGGGGGACACTTGTCTATGGCTACACCTTC; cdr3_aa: CASSSRGTLVYGYTF
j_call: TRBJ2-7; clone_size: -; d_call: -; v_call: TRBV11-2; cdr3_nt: TGTGCCAGCAGCTTAGTTCCGGATAAAAGCTACGAGCAGTACTTC; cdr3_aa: CASSLVPDKSYEQYF
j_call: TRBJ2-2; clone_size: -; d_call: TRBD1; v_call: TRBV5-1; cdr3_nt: TGCGCCAGCTCCCCAGGGGGCTTGGGCACCGGGGAGCTGTTTTTT; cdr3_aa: CASSPGGLGTGELFF
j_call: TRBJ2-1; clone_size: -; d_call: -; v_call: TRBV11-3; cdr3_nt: TGTGCCAGCAGCCGTGTTTACAATGAGCAGTTCTTC; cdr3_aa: CASSRVYNEQFF
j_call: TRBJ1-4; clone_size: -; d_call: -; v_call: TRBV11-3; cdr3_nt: TGTGCCAGCAGCCCCCCGGGACTGTATACCTCAGAAAAACTGTTTTTT; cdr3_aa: CASSPPGLYTSEKLFF
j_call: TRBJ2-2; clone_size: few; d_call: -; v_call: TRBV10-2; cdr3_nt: TGCGCCAGCAGTGAGCCCGGAGTGGGCGGGGAGCTGTTTTTT; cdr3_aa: CASSEPGVGGELFF
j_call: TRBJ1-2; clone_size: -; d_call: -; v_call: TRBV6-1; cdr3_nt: TGTGCCAGCAGTGAAGCCGGCCTGGACTATGGCTACACCTTC; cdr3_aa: CASSEAGLDYGYTF
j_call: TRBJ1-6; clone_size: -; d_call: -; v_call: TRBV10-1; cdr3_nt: TGCGCCGAAAGGGCCCTCCCCAGCTCCTATAATTCACCCCTCCACTTT; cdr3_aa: CAERALPSSYNSPLHF
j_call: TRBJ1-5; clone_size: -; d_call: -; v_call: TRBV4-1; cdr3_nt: TGCGCCAGCAGCCAAGAGCGGCTCGGCAGGCCCCAGCATTTT; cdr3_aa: CASSQERLGRPQHF
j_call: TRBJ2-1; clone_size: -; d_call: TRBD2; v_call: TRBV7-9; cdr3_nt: TGTGCCAGCAGCCCCCAGCGGGGGGGCATCGATGAGCAGTTCTTC; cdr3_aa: CASSPQRGGIDEQFF
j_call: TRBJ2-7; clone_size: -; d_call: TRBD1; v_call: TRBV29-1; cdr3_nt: TGCAGCGTTTCCGGGACAGGGGGTTCGTTTTACGAGCAGTACTTC; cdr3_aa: CSVSGTGGSFYEQYF
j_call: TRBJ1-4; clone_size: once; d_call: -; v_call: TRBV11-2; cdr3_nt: TGTGCCAGCAGCTCCGACCCAAATGAAAAACTGTTTTTT; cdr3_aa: CASSSDPNEKLFF
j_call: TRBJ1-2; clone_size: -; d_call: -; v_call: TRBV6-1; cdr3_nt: TGTGCCAGCAGTGAAGCAGGGTATGGCTACACCTTC; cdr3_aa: CASSEAGYGYTF
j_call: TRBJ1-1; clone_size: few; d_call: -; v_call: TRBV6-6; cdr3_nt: TGTGCCAGCAGTTCTCGAGAAGACGGAAACACTGAAGCTTTCTTT; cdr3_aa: CASSSREDGNTEAFF
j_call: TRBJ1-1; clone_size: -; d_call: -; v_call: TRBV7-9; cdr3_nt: TGTGCCAGCAGCTTAGGTCCGGGGCGAATGAACACTGAAGCTTTCTTT; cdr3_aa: CASSLGPGRMNTEAFF
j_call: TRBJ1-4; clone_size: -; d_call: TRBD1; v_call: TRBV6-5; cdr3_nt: TGTGCCAGCAGTGGGACAGGCAATGAAAAACTGTTTTTT; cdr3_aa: CASSGTGNEKLFF
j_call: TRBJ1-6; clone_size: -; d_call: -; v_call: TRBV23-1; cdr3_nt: TGCGCCAGCAGTCACACGACCGAGAGCTCCTATAATTCACCCCTCCACTTT; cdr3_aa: CASSHTTESSYNSPLHF
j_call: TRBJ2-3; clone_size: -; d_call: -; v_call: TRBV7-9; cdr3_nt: TGTGCCAGCAGACCCGACCGGACAGATACGCAGTATTTT; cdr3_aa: CASRPDRTDTQYF